Listed below are T cell receptor beta chains from one sample, sequenced in a study of patients and donors after allogeneic stem cell transplantation. TCRdb recomputed calls from the RT-PCR reads with MiXCR, one row per CDR3 protein. The table includes some 90,000 distinct CDR3 sequences, under 50% detected once. Material for sequencing was blood, either unsorted or a sorted T cell fraction (not recorded which). The receptors were gathered from a human donor who was either an allogeneic HSCT recipient or a stem cell or donor lymphocyte infusion donor (not recorded which). It is not recorded whose cells these are; they may come from a transplant donor. CDR3s include the opening cysteine and the closing phenylalanine or tryptophan. Fields, in order: J gene, CDR3 length, V gene, CDR3 protein.

J: TRBJ2-3
length: 14
V: TRBV6-5
CDR3: CASSFLGGTDTQYF

J: TRBJ1-5
length: 15
V: TRBV7-2
CDR3: CASSLGTGDRQPQHF

J: TRBJ1-2
length: 13
V: TRBV12-3/TRBV12-4
CDR3: CASSPGQVYGYTF

J: TRBJ1-4
length: 15
V: TRBV4-1
CDR3: CASSQSGQGNEKLFF

J: TRBJ2-5
length: 14
V: TRBV12-3/TRBV12-4
CDR3: CASSSSRGRETQYF

J: TRBJ1-4
length: 15
V: TRBV25-1
CDR3: CASSAPGRKNEKLFF

J: TRBJ2-7
length: 13
V: TRBV4-3
CDR3: CASSQGRSYEQYF

J: TRBJ1-5
length: 14
V: TRBV5-5
CDR3: CASSHRDRNQPQHF

J: TRBJ1-2
length: 15
V: TRBV29-1
CDR3: CSVEVARDGEYGYTF

J: TRBJ1-2
length: 16
V: TRBV5-5
CDR3: CASSPRSGTANYGYTF

J: TRBJ2-1
length: 20
V: TRBV7-9
CDR3: CASSPRLTGLAGESYNEQFF

J: TRBJ1-3
length: 15
V: TRBV7-2
CDR3: CASRPPQKGGNTIYF

J: TRBJ2-5
length: 12
V: TRBV28
CDR3: CASSLYEGTQYF

J: TRBJ2-2
length: 15
V: TRBV4-1
CDR3: CASRDRLTNTGELFF

J: TRBJ1-5
length: 17
V: TRBV4-1
CDR3: CASSHSSLRGLNQPQHF

J: TRBJ2-1
length: 16
V: TRBV7-3
CDR3: CASTPGLAGGHNEQFF